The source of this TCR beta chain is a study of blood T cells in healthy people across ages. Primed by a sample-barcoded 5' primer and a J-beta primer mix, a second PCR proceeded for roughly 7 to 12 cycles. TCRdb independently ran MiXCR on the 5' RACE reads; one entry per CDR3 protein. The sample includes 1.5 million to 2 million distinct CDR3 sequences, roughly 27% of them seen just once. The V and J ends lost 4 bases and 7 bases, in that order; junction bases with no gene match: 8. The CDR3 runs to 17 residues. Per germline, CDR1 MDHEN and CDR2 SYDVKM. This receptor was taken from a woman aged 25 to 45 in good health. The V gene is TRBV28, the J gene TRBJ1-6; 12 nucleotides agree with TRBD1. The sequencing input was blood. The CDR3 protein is CASSSAGTGGSNSPLHF. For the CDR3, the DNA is TGTGCCAGCAGTTCCGCCGGGACAGGGGGCTCGAATTCACCCCTCCACTTT.